The rows below give T cell receptor beta chains drawn from one sample of a study of blood T cell repertoires in COVID-19. Using immunoSEQ multiplex PCR, the repertoire was profiled, and TCRdb retains in-frame clones only, with some absent. The table includes just under 350,000 clones, more than 75% detected once. The sequenced material came from peripheral blood. All receptors come from a woman aged 50 to 60 with COVID-19, enrolled during active disease. Each CDR3 is given with its conserved first and last residue. A D gene is named only where the DNA matches it firmly. Some rows have no size entry. The others give once, few or many, or a class for an expanded clone.

cdr3_nt: TGCGCCAGCAGCCAAAAACTAGCGGTCGAGGAGCAGTTCTTC; cdr3_aa: CASSQKLAVEEQFF; j_call: TRBJ2-1; clone_size: few; d_call: TRBD2; v_call: TRBV4-1
cdr3_nt: TGTGCCAGCAGTTTGTCCCCCGACCCCCGAGGAGACGAGCAGTACTTC; cdr3_aa: CASSLSPDPRGDEQYF; j_call: TRBJ2-7; clone_size: -; d_call: -; v_call: TRBV27
cdr3_nt: TGTGCCAGCAGCTTGCCTCAGGATTTCTATGGCTACACCTTC; cdr3_aa: CASSLPQDFYGYTF; j_call: TRBJ1-2; clone_size: -; d_call: -; v_call: TRBV5-4
cdr3_nt: TGTGCCAGTAGTAGGAGGCACGGAAATAATTCACCCCTCCACTTT; cdr3_aa: CASSRRHGNNSPLHF; j_call: TRBJ1-6; clone_size: once; d_call: -; v_call: TRBV19
cdr3_nt: TGCGCCAGCAGCTTGAGGGCAGGGGTTGCAGCGGGAGGACACAGCTCCTACGAGCAGTACTTC; cdr3_aa: CASSLRAGVAAGGHSSYEQYF; j_call: TRBJ2-7; clone_size: -; d_call: TRBD2; v_call: TRBV5-1
cdr3_nt: TGCAGCGTTGGTACCGGACAGGGGAACGAAAAACTGTTTTTT; cdr3_aa: CSVGTGQGNEKLFF; j_call: TRBJ1-4; clone_size: -; d_call: TRBD1; v_call: TRBV29-1
cdr3_nt: TGTGCCAGCAGCTTGCTAGCGGGAGGGCCTGGGGAGACCCAGTACTTC; cdr3_aa: CASSLLAGGPGETQYF; j_call: TRBJ2-5; clone_size: once; d_call: TRBD2; v_call: TRBV11-3
cdr3_nt: TGCGCCAGCAGCCAAGAACAGGGGACGTCCTACGAGCAGTACTTC; cdr3_aa: CASSQEQGTSYEQYF; j_call: TRBJ2-7; clone_size: -; d_call: TRBD1; v_call: TRBV4-1
cdr3_nt: TGTGCAACGACTAGCGGGAGCTCCTACGAGCAGTACTTC; cdr3_aa: CATTSGSSYEQYF; j_call: TRBJ2-7; clone_size: -; d_call: TRBD2; v_call: TRBV10-3
cdr3_nt: TGTGCCAGCAGAAAGGCAGGGGAAGCTTTCTTT; cdr3_aa: CASRKAGEAFF; j_call: TRBJ1-1; clone_size: once; d_call: -; v_call: TRBV6-6
cdr3_nt: TGCGCCAGCAGCCAAGCTCGGACTAGCGGATTCTACGAGCAGTACTTC; cdr3_aa: CASSQARTSGFYEQYF; j_call: TRBJ2-7; clone_size: -; d_call: TRBD2; v_call: TRBV4-1
cdr3_nt: TGTGCCAGTAGTATAGGACTAGCGGGGGACCTGAGCTCCTACGAGCAGTACTTC; cdr3_aa: CASSIGLAGDLSSYEQYF; j_call: TRBJ2-7; clone_size: once; d_call: TRBD2; v_call: TRBV19
cdr3_nt: TGTGCCAGCAGCCAAGTGGGACAGGTCGAACGGGCTTTCTTT; cdr3_aa: CASSQVGQVERAFF; j_call: TRBJ1-1; clone_size: -; d_call: TRBD1; v_call: TRBV4-2
cdr3_nt: TGTGCCAGCTCACTATTGGCCGGACAGATTTACGAAAAACTGTTTTTT; cdr3_aa: CASSLLAGQIYEKLFF; j_call: TRBJ1-4; clone_size: -; d_call: -; v_call: TRBV18
cdr3_nt: TGCGCCAGCAGCCAAGGGCCGGGACAGGGGGCGCGAGGCTACACCTTC; cdr3_aa: CASSQGPGQGARGYTF; j_call: TRBJ1-2; clone_size: -; d_call: TRBD1; v_call: TRBV4-1
cdr3_nt: TGTGCCAGCAGTTTTGGGCCGGCAGCCCCGCCTCTGAATGAAAAACTGTTTTTT; cdr3_aa: CASSFGPAAPPLNEKLFF; j_call: TRBJ1-4; clone_size: -; d_call: -; v_call: TRBV2